A selection of T cell receptor beta chains follows, all from one sample in a study of OX40 agonist ivuxolimab in advanced cancers. TCRdb keeps only in-frame clones here, not all; method: immunoSEQ multiplex PCR. The table shows 39,000 or so clones, with approximately 90% occurring only once. The specimen comprised CD4+ or CD8+ T cells sorted from blood, sampled in a trial of the OX40 agonist ivuxolimab. The source of these receptors is an adult with an advanced solid tumor such as melanoma, head and neck, liver or kidney cancer. Both conserved end residues are part of each CDR3. Fields, in order: clone size, D gene, J gene, V gene, CDR3 protein, CDR3 DNA. D genes are given only for firm matches. The size entry is marked missing in some rows and otherwise reads once, few, many or a size class.

few	-	TRBJ2-7	TRBV23-1	CASSTGTAHEQYF	TGCGCCAGCAGTACAGGGACGGCCCACGAGCAGTACTTC
-	TRBD1	TRBJ2-7	TRBV19	CASKRGQGVQDEQYF	TGTGCCAGTAAACGCGGACAGGGGGTGCAAGACGAGCAGTACTTC
few	TRBD1	TRBJ1-2	TRBV6-5	CASHPGQGYGYTF	TGTGCCAGCCATCCGGGACAGGGCTATGGCTACACCTTC
once	TRBD2	TRBJ2-2	TRBV7-8	CASSATSGGEGGELFF	TGTGCCAGCAGCGCGACTAGCGGGGGGGAAGGCGGGGAGCTGTTTTTT
-	-	TRBJ2-3	TRBV6-6	CASRPQGGTDTQYF	TGTGCCAGCAGGCCACAGGGAGGGACAGATACGCAGTATTTT
-	-	TRBJ2-7	TRBV11-2	CASSRRLQGSYEQYF	TGTGCCAGCAGCCGGAGACTACAGGGCTCCTACGAGCAGTACTTC
-	TRBD1	TRBJ2-2	TRBV9	CASSILGQGYGELFF	TGTGCCAGCAGCATACTGGGACAGGGCTACGGGGAGCTGTTTTTT
-	TRBD1	TRBJ2-7	TRBV7-2	CASSSGTGISYEQYF	TGTGCCAGCAGCTCCGGGACAGGTATCAGCTACGAGCAGTACTTC
-	TRBD1	TRBJ2-1	TRBV18	CASSPDRARGFFYNEQFF	TGTGCCAGCTCACCTGACAGGGCTCGAGGATTTTTCTACAATGAGCAGTTCTTC
-	TRBD2	TRBJ2-3	TRBV19	CASSRAGGGTDTQYF	TGTGCCAGTAGCCGCGCGGGGGGGGGCACAGATACGCAGTATTTT
-	-	TRBJ1-2	TRBV5-1	CASSGGDYGYTF	TGCGCCAGCAGCGGCGGTGACTATGGCTACACCTTC
-	-	TRBJ2-2	TRBV7-3	CASSLGLLTGELFF	TGCGCCAGCAGCCTGGGACTTCTCACCGGGGAGCTGTTTTTT
-	-	TRBJ2-5	TRBV7-2	CASAKLAQETQYF	TGTGCCAGCGCAAAACTAGCTCAAGAGACCCAGTACTTC
once	TRBD1	TRBJ1-4	TRBV6-4	CASSAGQRNEKLFF	TGTGCCAGCAGTGCGGGACAGAGAAATGAAAAACTGTTTTTT
-	-	TRBJ1-6	TRBV10-3	CAISATPDGDNSPLHF	TGTGCCATCAGTGCCACACCGGACGGAGATAATTCACCCCTCCACTTT
few	TRBD2	TRBJ2-2	TRBV11-1	CASSLGLSGRPGELFF	TGTGCCAGCAGCTTAGGTCTGAGCGGGAGACCCGGGGAGCTGTTTTTT
-	TRBD2	TRBJ2-5	TRBV7-9	CASSFPTSDRETQYF	TGTGCCAGCAGCTTCCCGACTAGCGATCGAGAGACCCAGTACTTC
-	TRBD2	TRBJ2-1	TRBV4-1	CASRPTSGRGGEQFF	TGCGCCAGCAGGCCGACTAGCGGGAGGGGGGGTGAGCAGTTCTTC
-	TRBD1	TRBJ2-3	TRBV6-1	CASRTGTYTDTQYF	TGTGCCAGCAGGACAGGGACGTACACAGATACGCAGTATTTT
-	TRBD1	TRBJ1-3	TRBV14	CASSQTGTGATLGRTIYF	TGTGCCAGCAGCCAAACCGGGACAGGGGCCACTCTGGGTCGCACCATATATTTT
-	TRBD1	TRBJ2-3	TRBV6-5	CASSRQGAITDTQYF	TGTGCCAGCAGCCGACAGGGAGCGATCACAGATACGCAGTATTTT
-	-	TRBJ2-5	TRBV4-2	CASSQTLETQYF	TGTGCCAGCAGCCAAACATTAGAGACCCAGTACTTC
-	-	TRBJ2-1	TRBV11-2	CASSAVQGGLNEQFF	TGTGCCAGCAGCGCCGTCCAGGGGGGTCTCAATGAGCAGTTCTTC
once	TRBD1	TRBJ2-1	TRBV20-1	CSAYRGHEQFF	TGCAGTGCCTACAGGGGGCATGAGCAGTTCTTC
-	-	TRBJ1-1	TRBV9	CASSVGPELNTEAFF	TGTGCCAGCAGCGTAGGCCCAGAACTGAACACTGAAGCTTTCTTT
-	-	TRBJ2-7	TRBV6-1	CASSEMWDPEIYEQYF	TGTGCCAGCAGTGAAATGTGGGACCCCGAGATCTACGAGCAGTACTTC
few	-	TRBJ1-5	TRBV2	CASRAKGPQHF	TGTGCCAGCAGAGCCAAGGGGCCCCAGCATTTT
-	TRBD1	TRBJ2-7	TRBV29-1	CSVYGQGATREQYF	TGCAGCGTTTACGGACAGGGGGCGACTAGGGAGCAGTACTTC
-	TRBD1	TRBJ1-4	TRBV4-1	CASSPGQGTEKLFF	TGCGCCAGCAGCCCTGGACAGGGAACTGAAAAACTGTTTTTT
-	-	TRBJ2-7	TRBV6-5	CASGAGPYEQYF	TGTGCCAGCGGGGCGGGGCCCTACGAGCAGTACTTC
-	TRBD1	TRBJ2-5	TRBV6-1	CASSADLGTGGRKTQYF	TGTGCCAGCAGTGCGGATCTCGGGACAGGGGGGCGTAAGACCCAGTACTTC
-	TRBD1	TRBJ2-3	TRBV28	CASSSHDRGGTQYF	TGTGCCAGCAGTTCGCACGACAGGGGTGGTACGCAGTATTTT
-	TRBD1	TRBJ1-1	TRBV5-4	CASSRGQGRTEAFF	TGTGCCAGCAGCCGGGGACAGGGGAGGACTGAAGCTTTCTTT
-	TRBD2	TRBJ2-2	TRBV4-1	CASSQEGATSGRTGELFF	TGCGCCAGCAGCCAAGAAGGGGCGACTAGCGGGAGGACCGGGGAGCTGTTTTTT
few	-	TRBJ2-7	TRBV2	CASCLGLDYEQYF	TGTGCCAGCTGCTTGGGGTTAGACTACGAGCAGTACTTC
-	TRBD1	TRBJ1-1	TRBV5-6	CASSSGTGGGGTEAFF	TGTGCCAGCAGCTCCGGGACAGGGGGCGGGGGCACTGAAGCTTTCTTT
few	TRBD1	TRBJ2-4	TRBV19	CASNQDRGSKNIQYF	TGTGCCAGTAACCAGGACAGGGGTTCCAAAAACATTCAGTACTTC
once	-	TRBJ2-5	TRBV6-6	CASSRDYQETQYF	TGTGCCAGCAGCAGGGACTACCAAGAGACCCAGTACTTC
-	-	TRBJ2-5	TRBV6-1	CASTLTNQETQYF	TGTGCCAGCACATTAACGAATCAGGAGACCCAGTACTTC
-	TRBD2	TRBJ2-1	TRBV11-2	CASSLTSAINEQFF	TGTGCCAGCAGCTTAACTAGCGCGATCAATGAGCAGTTCTTC
once	-	TRBJ2-6	TRBV7-3	CASSWSGERGSGANVLTF	TGTGCCAGCAGCTGGTCGGGGGAGAGAGGCTCTGGGGCCAACGTCCTGACTTTC
few	-	TRBJ1-1	TRBV10-3	CAIRQMNTEAFF	TGTGCCATCAGGCAGATGAACACTGAAGCTTTCTTT
-	TRBD1	TRBJ2-7	TRBV7-2	CASSLVGTGGYEQYF	TGTGCCAGCAGCTTAGTCGGGACAGGGGGCTACGAGCAGTACTTC
-	-	TRBJ1-6	TRBV5-1	CASSLDGGSPLHF	TGCGCCAGCAGCTTGGACGGGGGTTCACCCCTCCACTTT